The T cell receptor (beta chain) under discussion was sequenced for a study of molecular identifiers for immune sequencing clone quantification. Study findings and constraints: Naive cells had under 1% of molecules in clones above 20 RNA copies, effectors over 98%. Detecting spiked Jurkat TCR RNA from one cell among around 950,000 naive cells was reportedly possible.

Bulk TCR libraries used previously described methods and listed TCR primers. TCRdb redid the calling of the PCR reads with MiXCR, one entry per CDR3 protein. The sample includes some 680,000 distinct CDR3 sequences, 25% seen only once; the top ten take 0.78%. Using 10%, 30% or 50% RNA, naive CD8 libraries were derived from roughly 18,000 to 920,000 sorted cells. A remark on this clonotype: The antigen remains unidentified. A much larger clone sits a single nucleotide away, making a read error possible.

Germline V gene sequence: CDR1 MDHEN, CDR2 SYDVKM. CDR3 length: 14 residues. The receptor's source is a human donor in good health. Some libraries in this study had Jurkat cell RNA spiked in. The sequencing sample was made of naive CD8+ T cells from blood, with Jurkat cell RNA spiked in. Subset here: FACS-sorted CD8+CD4-CCR7+CD45RA+ naive T cells. The rearrangement links TRBV28 to TRBJ1-2; no reliable D call. The CDR3 nucleotides are TGTGTCAGCAGTTTTCGGTCAGACAACTATGGCTACACCTTC. It yields the protein CVSSFRSDNYGYTF.